Following are 5 T cell receptor beta chains from one sample sequenced in a study of control samples from healthy donors and cancer patients. Produced via immunoSEQ multiplex PCR; TCRdb's table is partial and in-frame only. The sample consists of approximately 70,000 clones, approximately 88% of them appearing once. Sequencing was carried out using blood. These receptors originate from a middle-aged man in good health.

V gene TRBV4-3 combines with J gene TRBJ1-1, with D possibly TRBD1 on 5 matching bases. The germline CDR1 and CDR2 sequences are LGHNA and YSLEER. Trimming removed 1 base from V and 7 bases from J, with 16 bases in between. The CDR3 length is 15 residues. The CDR3 loop is CASSQVIRDWSEAFF. CDR3 sequence (DNA): TGCGCCAGCAGCCAAGTAATAAGGGACTGGAGTGAAGCTTTCTTT.

To note about this clone: Other nucleotide sequences in the sample specify the same CDR3. The rearrangement links TRBV19 to TRBJ1-4; no definite D call. V was pared by 5 bases and J by 7 bases, with 14 bases between. CDR1 is LNHDA and CDR2 is SQIVND in the germline V gene (reference sequence). The CDR3 is made up of 14 amino acids. The CDR3 coding sequence is TGTGCCAGTAGTCAGAGAACAGCGGGTGAAAAACTGTTTTTT. This sequence encodes CASSQRTAGEKLFF.

The rearrangement links TRBV11-3 to TRBJ1-2; TRBD1 agrees at 7 bases. J gave up 4 bases and V 4 bases, and 3 bases lay outside the gene matches. The CDR3 loop spans 13 amino acids. Germline values: CDR1 SGHNT, CDR2 YENEEA. CDR3 amino acids: CASSSAGGYGYTF. DNA for the CDR3: TGTGCCAGCAGCTCTGCAGGGGGCTATGGCTACACCTTC.

This clone has a handful of counts. The V gene is TRBV5-1, the J gene TRBJ2-3; perhaps TRBD2 as D (6 bases). Trimming stripped 4 bases from V and 2 bases from J, with 17 bases between. The CDR3 length is 16 residues. Germline-derived CDR1 and CDR2 are SGHRS and YFSETQ. CDR3 in amino acids: CASSGSMGGFTDTQYF. CDR3 coding DNA: TGCGCCAGCAGCGGTTCGATGGGGGGTTTCACAGATACGCAGTATTTT.

This clone ranks as medium-sized. This chain uses TRBV9 with TRBJ2-4; either TRBD1 or TRBD2 may supply D (5 bases each). Germline CDR1 and CDR2: SGDLS and YYNGEE. The CDR3 consists of 14 residues. Trimming shortened V by 0 bases and J by 8 bases, and 12 bases separated the two germline ends. The DNA for the CDR3 is TGTGCCAGCAGCGTAGCCGGGGCGCGGGACATTCAGTACTTC. This gives the protein CASSVAGARDIQYF.